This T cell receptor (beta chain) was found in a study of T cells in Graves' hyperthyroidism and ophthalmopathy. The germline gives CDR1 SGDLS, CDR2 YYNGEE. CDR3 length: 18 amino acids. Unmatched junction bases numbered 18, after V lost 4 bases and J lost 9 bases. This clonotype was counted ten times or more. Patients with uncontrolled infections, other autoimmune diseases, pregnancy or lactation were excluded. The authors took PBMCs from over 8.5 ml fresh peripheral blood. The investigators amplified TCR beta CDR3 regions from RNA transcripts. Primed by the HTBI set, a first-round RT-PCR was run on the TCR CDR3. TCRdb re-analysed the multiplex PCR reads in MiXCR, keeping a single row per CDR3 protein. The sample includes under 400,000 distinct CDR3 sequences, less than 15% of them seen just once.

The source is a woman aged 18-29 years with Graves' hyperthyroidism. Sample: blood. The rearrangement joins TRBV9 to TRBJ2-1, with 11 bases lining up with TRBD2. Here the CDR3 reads CASSQLPVGSGRVVEQFF. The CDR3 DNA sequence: TGTGCCAGCAGCCAACTCCCTGTCGGTAGCGGGAGGGTAGTTGAGCAGTTCTTC.